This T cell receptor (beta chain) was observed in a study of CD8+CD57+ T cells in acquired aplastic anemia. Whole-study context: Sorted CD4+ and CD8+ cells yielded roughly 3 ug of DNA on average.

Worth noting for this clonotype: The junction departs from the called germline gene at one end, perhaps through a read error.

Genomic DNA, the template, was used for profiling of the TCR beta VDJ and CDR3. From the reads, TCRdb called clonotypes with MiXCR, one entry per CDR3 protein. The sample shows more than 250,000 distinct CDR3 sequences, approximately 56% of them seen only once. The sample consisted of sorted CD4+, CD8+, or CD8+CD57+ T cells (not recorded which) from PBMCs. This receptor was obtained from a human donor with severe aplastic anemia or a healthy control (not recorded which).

CDR3 nucleotides: TGTGCCAGCAGCCGGGGGGACAGGGGGCGATTCGGCGGCTTCACCTTC. It is translated as CASSRGDRGRFGGFTF. The chain employs TRBV7-9 and TRBJ1-2; TRBD1 matches 12 bases. The germline gives CDR1 SEHNR, CDR2 FQNEAQ (reference sequence). The length of the CDR3 is 16 residues.